Listed below are T cell receptor beta chains from one sample, sequenced in a study of blood T cell repertoires in COVID-19. TCRdb's copy holds only in-frame clones and misses some; the assay was immunoSEQ multiplex PCR. The table shows about 160,000 clones, with around 90% occurring only once. Sequencing used peripheral blood. The receptors shown here come from a man between 18 and 35 years old with acute or convalescent COVID-19. The CDR3 runs from the conserved cysteine through the conserved F or W. The order of the fields is J gene, CDR3 length, D gene, V gene, clone size, CDR3 protein, CDR3 DNA. A D gene is named only where the DNA matches it firmly. Size values are once, few and many counts, or a class for expanded clones, and some rows have none.

>TRBJ1-4|13|-|TRBV18|-
CASSRDSYEKLFF
TGTGCCAGCTCCCGAGACAGTTATGAAAAACTGTTTTTT
>TRBJ1-6|13|-|TRBV7-9|once
CASSFGGKTPLHF
TGTGCCAGCAGCTTTGGCGGGAAGACACCCCTCCACTTT
>TRBJ1-1|14|-|TRBV5-4|-
CASSLLGGYTEAFF
TGTGCCAGCAGCTTGTTGGGGGGTTATACTGAAGCTTTCTTT
>TRBJ2-5|15|TRBD2|TRBV5-4|-
CASSLTSGRRETQYF
TGTGCCAGCAGCTTGACTAGCGGGAGGAGGGAGACCCAGTACTTC
>TRBJ1-4|15|-|TRBV5-5|-
CASSLDVTANEKLFF
TGTGCCAGCAGCTTGGATGTTACAGCTAATGAAAAACTGTTTTTT
>TRBJ2-7|15|-|TRBV19|-
CASSTQWALPYEQYF
TGTGCCAGTAGTACTCAATGGGCCCTGCCCTACGAGCAGTACTTC
>TRBJ2-1|13|TRBD2|TRBV6-4|once
CASLAVSYNEQFF
TGTGCCAGCCTAGCGGTCTCCTACAATGAGCAGTTCTTC
>TRBJ1-4|15|TRBD1|TRBV6-5|once
CASSSPGTGSEKLFF
TGTGCCAGCAGTTCCCCCGGGACAGGGAGTGAAAAACTGTTTTTT
>TRBJ1-6|16|TRBD1|TRBV19|-
CASSTGDRVHNSPLHF
TGTGCCAGTAGCACCGGCGACAGGGTCCATAATTCACCCCTCCACTTT
>TRBJ1-2|13|-|TRBV19|-
CASSTRGTSDYTF
TGTGCCAGTAGTACCCGGGGTACGTCGGACTACACCTTC
>TRBJ2-7|15|-|TRBV6-6|-
CASSPPSGRRYEQYF
TGTGCCAGCAGCCCCCCCTCAGGGAGGAGGTACGAGCAGTACTTC
>TRBJ2-2|17|TRBD1|TRBV15|-
CATSRDRQGALTGELFF
TGTGCCACCAGCAGAGATCGACAGGGGGCCCTCACCGGGGAGCTGTTTTTT
>TRBJ1-2|13|TRBD1|TRBV12-3/TRBV12-4|-
CASTNGQGDGYTF
TGTGCCAGCACCAACGGACAGGGAGATGGCTACACCTTC
>TRBJ2-5|15|-|TRBV14|-
CASSQGLATQETQYF
TGTGCCAGCAGCCAAGGGCTAGCGACCCAAGAGACCCAGTACTTC
>TRBJ1-5|15|-|TRBV27|-
CASSWGGGGNQPQHF
TGTGCCAGCAGTTGGGGGGGTGGGGGCAATCAGCCCCAGCATTTT